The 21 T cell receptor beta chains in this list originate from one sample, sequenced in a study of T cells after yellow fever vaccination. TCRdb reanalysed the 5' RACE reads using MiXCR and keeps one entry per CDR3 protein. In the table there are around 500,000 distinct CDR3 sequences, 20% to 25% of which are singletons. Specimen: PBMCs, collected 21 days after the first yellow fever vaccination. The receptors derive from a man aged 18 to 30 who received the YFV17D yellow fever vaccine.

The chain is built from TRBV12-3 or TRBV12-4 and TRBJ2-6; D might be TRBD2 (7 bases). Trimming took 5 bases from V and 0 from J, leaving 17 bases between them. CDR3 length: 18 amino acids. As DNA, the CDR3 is TGTGCCAGCAGTCGAGGGGGGGGCCCTCTCTCTGGGGCCAACGTCCTGACTTTC. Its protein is CASSRGGGPLSGANVLTF.

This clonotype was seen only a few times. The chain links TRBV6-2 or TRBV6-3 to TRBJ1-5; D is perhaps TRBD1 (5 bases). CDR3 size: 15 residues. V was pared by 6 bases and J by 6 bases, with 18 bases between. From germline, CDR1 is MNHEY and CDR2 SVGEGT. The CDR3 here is CASRPGRRLLQPQHF. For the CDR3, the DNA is TGTGCCAGCAGGCCGGGACGGAGGCTGCTTCAGCCCCAGCATTTT.

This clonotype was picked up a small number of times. CDR3 DNA sequence: TGTGCCAGCAGCTTGGAGGGAATCTACGAGCAGTACGTC. Translating it yields CASSLEGIYEQYV. The chain links TRBV7-9 to TRBJ2-7; weak D call: TRBD2 (6 bases). Trimming left V 3 bases short and J 3 bases short, with 9 bases between. The CDR3 totals 13 residues. Germline CDR1 is SEHNR and CDR2 is FQNEAQ (reference sequence).

Here the CDR3 reads CASRFDSLLTEAFF. The CDR3 DNA sequence: TGTGCCAGCAGGTTTGACAGCCTCCTCACTGAAGCTTTCTTT. The chain is built from TRBV11-2 and TRBJ1-1; TRBD1 is a possible D gene (5 bases). CDR1 is SGHAT and CDR2 is FQNNGV in the germline V gene. Trimming left V 6 bases short and J 4 bases short, with 15 bases between. This CDR3 has 14 residues. Combining the CDR3 with reference TRBV11-2 and TRBJ1-1 gives the whole variable domain EAGVAQSPRYKIIEKRQSVAFWCNPISGHATLYWYQQILGQGPKLLIQFQNNGVVDDSQLPKDRFSAERLKGVDSTLKIQPAKLEDSAVYLCASRFDSLLTEAFFGQGTRLTVV.

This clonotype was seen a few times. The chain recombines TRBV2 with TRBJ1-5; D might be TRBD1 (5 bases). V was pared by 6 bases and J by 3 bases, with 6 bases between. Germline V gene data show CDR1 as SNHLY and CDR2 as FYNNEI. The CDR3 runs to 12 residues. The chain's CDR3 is CASRTVNQPQHF. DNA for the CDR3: TGTGCCAGCAGGACAGTCAATCAGCCCCAGCATTTT. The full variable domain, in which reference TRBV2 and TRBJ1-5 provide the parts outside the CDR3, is EPEVTQTPSHQVTQMGQEVILRCVPISNHLYFYWYRQILGQKVEFLVSFYNNEISEKSEIFDDQFSVERPDGSNFTLKIRSTKLEDSAMYFCASRTVNQPQHFGDGTRLSIL.

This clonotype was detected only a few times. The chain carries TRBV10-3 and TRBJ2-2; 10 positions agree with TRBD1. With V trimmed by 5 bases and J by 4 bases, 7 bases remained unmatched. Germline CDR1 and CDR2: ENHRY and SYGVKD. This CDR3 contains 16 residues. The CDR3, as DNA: TGTGCCATCAGTTTTCGGGACAGGGGATCCACCGGGGAGCTGTTTTTT. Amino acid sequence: CAISFRDRGSTGELFF.

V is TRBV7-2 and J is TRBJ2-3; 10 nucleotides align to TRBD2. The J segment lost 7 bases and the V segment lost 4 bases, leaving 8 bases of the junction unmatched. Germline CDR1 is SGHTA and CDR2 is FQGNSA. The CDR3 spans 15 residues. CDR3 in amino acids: CASSSPAGGLYTQYF. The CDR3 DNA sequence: TGTGCCAGCAGCTCACCAGCGGGGGGGCTTTATACGCAGTATTTT.

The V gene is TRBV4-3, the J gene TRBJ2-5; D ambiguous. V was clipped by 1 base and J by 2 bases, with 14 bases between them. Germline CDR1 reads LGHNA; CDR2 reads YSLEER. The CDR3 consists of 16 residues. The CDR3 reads CASSQARARGQETQYF. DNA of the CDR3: TGCGCCAGCAGCCAAGCCCGGGCCAGAGGTCAAGAGACCCAGTACTTC.

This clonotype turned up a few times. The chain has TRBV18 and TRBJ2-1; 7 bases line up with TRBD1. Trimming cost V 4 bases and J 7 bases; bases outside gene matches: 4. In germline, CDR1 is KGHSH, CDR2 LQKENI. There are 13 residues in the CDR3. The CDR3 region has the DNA TGTGCCAGCTCACAGGGACAGCTAAATGAGCAGTTCTTC. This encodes CASSQGQLNEQFF.

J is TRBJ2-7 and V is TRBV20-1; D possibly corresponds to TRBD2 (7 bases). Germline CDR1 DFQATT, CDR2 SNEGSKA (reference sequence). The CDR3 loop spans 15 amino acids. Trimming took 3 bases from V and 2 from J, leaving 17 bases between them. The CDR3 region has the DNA TGCAGTGCTAGGCTGGGCGCGGGGGCCGCCTACGAGCAGTACTTC. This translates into CSARLGAGAAYEQYF.

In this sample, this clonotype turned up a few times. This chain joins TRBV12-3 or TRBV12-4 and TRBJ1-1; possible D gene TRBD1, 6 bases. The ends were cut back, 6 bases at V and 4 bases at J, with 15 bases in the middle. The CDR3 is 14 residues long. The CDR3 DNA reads TGTGCCAGCAGAGGACAGTGGCTGAGCACTGAAGCTTTCTTT. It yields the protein CASRGQWLSTEAFF.

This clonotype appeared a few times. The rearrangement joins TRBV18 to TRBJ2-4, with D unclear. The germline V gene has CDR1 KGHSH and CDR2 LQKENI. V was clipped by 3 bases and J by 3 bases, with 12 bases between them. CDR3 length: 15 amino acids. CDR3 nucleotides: TGTGCCAGCTCACCGGTGGCGGCCGGCAAAAACATTCAGTACTTC. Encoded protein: CASSPVAAGKNIQYF.

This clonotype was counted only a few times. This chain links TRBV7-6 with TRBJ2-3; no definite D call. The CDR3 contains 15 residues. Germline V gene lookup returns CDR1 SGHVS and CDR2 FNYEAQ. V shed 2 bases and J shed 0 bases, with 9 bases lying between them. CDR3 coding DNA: TGTGCCAGCAGCTTACGGCAAGACAGCACAGATACGCAGTATTTT. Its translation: CASSLRQDSTDTQYF.

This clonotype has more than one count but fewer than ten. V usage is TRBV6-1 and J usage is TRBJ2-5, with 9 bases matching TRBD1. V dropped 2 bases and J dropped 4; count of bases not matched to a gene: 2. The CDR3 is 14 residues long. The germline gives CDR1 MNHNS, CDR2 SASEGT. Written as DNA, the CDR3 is TGTGCCAGCAGTGAATACAGGGGGCGAGAGACCCAGTACTTC. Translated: CASSEYRGRETQYF.

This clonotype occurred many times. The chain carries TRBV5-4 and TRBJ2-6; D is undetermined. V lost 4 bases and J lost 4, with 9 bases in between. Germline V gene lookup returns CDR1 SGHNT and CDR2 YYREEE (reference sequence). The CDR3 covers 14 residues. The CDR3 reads CASSAGPGANVLTF. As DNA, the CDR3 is TGTGCCAGCAGCGCCGGTCCCGGGGCCAACGTCCTGACTTTC.

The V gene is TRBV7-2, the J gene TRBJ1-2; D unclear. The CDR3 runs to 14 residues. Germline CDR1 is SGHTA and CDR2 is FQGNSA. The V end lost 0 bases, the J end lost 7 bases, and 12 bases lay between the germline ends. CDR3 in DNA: TGTGCCAGCAGCTTAGCTGCCGGACGCAGTGGCTACACCTTC. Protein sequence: CASSLAAGRSGYTF.

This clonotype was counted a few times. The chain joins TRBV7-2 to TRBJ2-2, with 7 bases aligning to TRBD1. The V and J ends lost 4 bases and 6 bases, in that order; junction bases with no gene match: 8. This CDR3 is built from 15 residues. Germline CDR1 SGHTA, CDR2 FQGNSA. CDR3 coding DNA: TGTGCCAGCAGCTCTACCCGGGACAGCCCCGGGGAGCTGTTTTTT. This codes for CASSSTRDSPGELFF.

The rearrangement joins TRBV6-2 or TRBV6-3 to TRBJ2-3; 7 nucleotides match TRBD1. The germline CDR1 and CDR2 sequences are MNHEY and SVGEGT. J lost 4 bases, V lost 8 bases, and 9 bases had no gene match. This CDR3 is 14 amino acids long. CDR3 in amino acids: CASEGQVSPDTQYF. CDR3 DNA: TGTGCCAGCGAAGGACAGGTCTCCCCAGATACGCAGTATTTT.

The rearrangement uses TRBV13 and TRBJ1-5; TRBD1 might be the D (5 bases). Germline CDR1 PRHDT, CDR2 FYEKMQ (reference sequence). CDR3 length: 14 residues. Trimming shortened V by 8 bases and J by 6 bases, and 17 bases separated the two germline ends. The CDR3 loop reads CASGDSRVGQPQHF. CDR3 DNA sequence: TGTGCCAGCGGGGACTCAAGGGTAGGTCAGCCCCAGCATTTT.

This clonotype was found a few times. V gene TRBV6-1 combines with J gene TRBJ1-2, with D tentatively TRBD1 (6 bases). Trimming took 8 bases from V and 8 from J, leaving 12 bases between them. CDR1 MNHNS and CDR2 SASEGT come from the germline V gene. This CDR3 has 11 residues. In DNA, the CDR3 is TGTGCCAGCGGAACAGGGCCCGGCTACACCTTC. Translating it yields CASGTGPGYTF.

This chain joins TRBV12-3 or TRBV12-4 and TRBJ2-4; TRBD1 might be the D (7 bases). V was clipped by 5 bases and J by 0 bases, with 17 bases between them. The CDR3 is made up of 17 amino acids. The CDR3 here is CASSTDNRGLAKNIQYF. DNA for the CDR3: TGTGCCAGCAGTACCGATAACAGGGGACTAGCCAAAAACATTCAGTACTTC.